This TCR beta chain was identified during a study of T cells in Graves' hyperthyroidism and ophthalmopathy. The CDR3 extends over 15 amino acids. Germline loops: CDR1 KGHDR, CDR2 SFDVKD. Between the trimmed V and J ends, which lost 3 bases and 0 bases, there was a span of 9 bases. RNA transcripts gave rise to amplified TCR beta CDR3 regions. The TCR CDR3 first-round RT-PCR relied on the HTBI primer set. One entry per CDR3 protein results from TCRdb running MiXCR on the multiplex PCR reads. The sample lists 450,000 to 700,000 distinct CDR3 sequences; roughly 50% were seen once. The sequencing sample was made of peripheral blood or thyroid tissue (not recorded which). The clonotype was recovered from an adult woman with Graves' disease, either hyperthyroidism or ophthalmopathy (not recorded which). This chain joins TRBV24-1 and TRBJ2-3; D ambiguous. CDR3 in DNA: TGTGCCACCAGTGATCCCCGGAGTAGCACAGATACGCAGTATTTT. Its protein product is CATSDPRSSTDTQYF.